A selection of T cell receptor beta chains follows, all from one sample in a study of tumor and adjacent non-tumor tissue in lung cancer. From the multiplex PCR reads, TCRdb called clonotypes with MiXCR, one entry per CDR3 protein. There are about 75,000 distinct CDR3 sequences in the sample; around four fifths occur only once, and 9.5% to 15% lies in the top ten. The specimen sequenced was lung tumor tissue. The source of these receptors is a woman between 50 and 59 years old with non-small cell lung cancer. Each CDR3 is given with its conserved first and last residue. Each record gives: D gene, clone size, V gene, J gene, CDR3 protein, CDR3 DNA. The D gene is left open where the match is weak. The size of a clone is reported for some rows only, either as once, few or many, or as a class for expanded clones.

D gene: .; clone size: .; V gene: TRBV6-1; J gene: TRBJ2-3; CDR3 protein: CASSEGWVSTDTQYF; CDR3 DNA: TGTGCCAGCAGTGAAGGCTGGGTGAGCACAGATACGCAGTATTTT
D gene: .; clone size: .; V gene: TRBV14; J gene: TRBJ2-6; CDR3 protein: CASSQTGVNVLTF; CDR3 DNA: TGTGCCAGCAGCCAAACTGGGGTCAACGTCCTGACTTTC
D gene: TRBD1; clone size: .; V gene: TRBV29-1; J gene: TRBJ2-1; CDR3 protein: CSVEGGDRAVSYNEQFF; CDR3 DNA: TGCAGCGTTGAAGGGGGAGACAGGGCGGTGTCATACAATGAGCAGTTCTTC
D gene: .; clone size: .; V gene: TRBV12-3/TRBV12-4; J gene: TRBJ2-5; CDR3 protein: CTSSQRGETQYF; CDR3 DNA: TGTACGAGCAGCCAAAGGGGAGAGACCCAGTACTTC
D gene: .; clone size: .; V gene: TRBV7-2; J gene: TRBJ2-6; CDR3 protein: CASSRSSGVNVLTF; CDR3 DNA: TGTGCCAGCAGCCGGAGCTCTGGGGTCAACGTCCTGACTTTC
D gene: .; clone size: .; V gene: TRBV5-5; J gene: TRBJ1-5; CDR3 protein: CASSGGYSNQPQHF; CDR3 DNA: TGTGCCAGCAGCGGGGGCTATAGCAATCAGCCCCAGCATTTT
D gene: TRBD2; clone size: once; V gene: TRBV5-4; J gene: TRBJ2-5; CDR3 protein: CVSSLGREPAWSHYF; CDR3 DNA: TGTGTCAGCAGCTTGGGGAGGGAGCCCGCCTGGAGCCATTACTTC
D gene: .; clone size: medium-sized; V gene: TRBV6-1; J gene: TRBJ2-7; CDR3 protein: CASSYIRLEQYF; CDR3 DNA: TGTGCCAGCAGCTACATCAGACTAGAGCAGTACTTC
D gene: .; clone size: .; V gene: TRBV11-2; J gene: TRBJ2-2; CDR3 protein: CDSGLESGGSGELFF; CDR3 DNA: TGTGACAGCGGTCTAGAAAGCGGAGGTTCCGGGGAGCTGTTTTTT
D gene: TRBD2; clone size: many; V gene: TRBV7-8; J gene: TRBJ2-7; CDR3 protein: CASSPQASGRAYEQYF; CDR3 DNA: TGTGCCAGCAGCCCACAGGCTAGCGGGAGGGCCTACGAGCAGTACTTC
D gene: TRBD2; clone size: few; V gene: TRBV11-1; J gene: TRBJ2-1; CDR3 protein: CASSLSRLAGGNNEQFF; CDR3 DNA: TGTGCCAGCAGCTTATCTCGGCTAGCGGGAGGCAACAATGAGCAGTTCTTC
D gene: .; clone size: many; V gene: TRBV10-1; J gene: TRBJ2-1; CDR3 protein: CASSTGTFNEQFF; CDR3 DNA: TGCGCCAGCAGTACCGGGACGTTCAATGAGCAGTTCTTC
D gene: .; clone size: .; V gene: TRBV11-2; J gene: TRBJ2-1; CDR3 protein: CASSLEPGRGFTEQFF; CDR3 DNA: TGTGCCAGCAGCTTGGAACCTGGGCGGGGATTCACTGAGCAGTTCTTC
D gene: .; clone size: once; V gene: TRBV28; J gene: TRBJ2-7; CDR3 protein: CASNLNNGVAYEQYF; CDR3 DNA: TGTGCCAGCAATTTAAATAACGGGGTTGCCTACGAGCAGTACTTC
D gene: .; clone size: .; V gene: TRBV11-3; J gene: TRBJ2-1; CDR3 protein: CASNLVRFF; CDR3 DNA: TGTGCCAGCAACTTAGTCAGGTTCTTC
D gene: TRBD2; clone size: .; V gene: TRBV20-1; J gene: TRBJ2-1; CDR3 protein: CSSIGWGGTLYNEQFF; CDR3 DNA: TGCAGTTCAATAGGGTGGGGAGGGACGTTGTACAATGAGCAGTTCTTC
D gene: .; clone size: .; V gene: TRBV5-1; J gene: TRBJ2-6; CDR3 protein: CANSPPAFGANVLTF; CDR3 DNA: TGCGCCAACAGCCCGCCAGCTTTTGGGGCCAACGTCCTGACTTTC
D gene: .; clone size: .; V gene: TRBV12-3/TRBV12-4; J gene: TRBJ2-7; CDR3 protein: CACCFGKTYEQYF; CDR3 DNA: TGTGCCTGTTGTTTTGGGAAGACCTACGAGCAGTACTTC
D gene: .; clone size: .; V gene: TRBV6-2/TRBV6-3; J gene: TRBJ1-6; CDR3 protein: CASSYAGQFRIDNSPFHF; CDR3 DNA: TGTGCCAGCAGTTACGCCGGACAGTTTAGGATCGATAATTCACCCTTCCATTTT
D gene: TRBD2; clone size: .; V gene: TRBV11-2; J gene: TRBJ2-1; CDR3 protein: CASSLFRSLAGLRIYNERFF; CDR3 DNA: TGTGCCAGTAGCTTGTTCCGGTCTCTAGCGGGATTAAGAATCTACAATGAGCGGTTCTTC
D gene: TRBD2; clone size: medium-sized; V gene: TRBV4-2; J gene: TRBJ2-1; CDR3 protein: CASSQDAGGPNEQFF; CDR3 DNA: TGTGCCAGCAGCCAAGACGCGGGAGGGCCCAATGAGCAGTTCTTC
D gene: TRBD2; clone size: once; V gene: TRBV20-1; J gene: TRBJ2-1; CDR3 protein: CSAAGLGDYNKQFF; CDR3 DNA: TGCAGTGCTGCGGGACTAGGGGACTACAATAAGCAGTTCTTC